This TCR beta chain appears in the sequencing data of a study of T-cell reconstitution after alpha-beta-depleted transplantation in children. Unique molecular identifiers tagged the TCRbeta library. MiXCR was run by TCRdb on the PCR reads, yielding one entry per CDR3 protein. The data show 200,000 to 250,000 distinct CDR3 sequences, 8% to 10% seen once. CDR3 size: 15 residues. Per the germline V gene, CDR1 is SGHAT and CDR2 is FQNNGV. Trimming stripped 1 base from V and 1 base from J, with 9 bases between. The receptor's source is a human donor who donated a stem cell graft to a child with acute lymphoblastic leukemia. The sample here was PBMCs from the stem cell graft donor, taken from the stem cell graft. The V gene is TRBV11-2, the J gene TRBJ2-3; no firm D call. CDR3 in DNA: TGTGCCAGCAGCTTAGGGTATACGGGCACAGATACGCAGTATTTT. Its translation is CASSLGYTGTDTQYF.